This TCR beta chain was profiled in a study of blood T cells in healthy people across ages. Study-wide points: In these data, TCR beta diversity tracked strongly with naive T cell percentage. TCR beta diversity, measured per million T cells, fell in a roughly linear way with age.

Per germline, CDR1 SEHNR and CDR2 FQNEAQ (reference sequence). The CDR3 sequence is 13 residues long. With V trimmed by 8 bases and J by 7 bases, 5 bases remained unmatched. About this clonotype itself: The antigen is undetermined.

Together with a sample-barcoded 5' primer, a J-beta primer mix was included in a second PCR lasting roughly 7 to 11 cycles. From the 5' RACE reads, TCRdb called clonotypes with MiXCR, one entry per CDR3 protein. The sample gives more than 1 million distinct CDR3 sequences, 35% to 55% of which show up once; 18% is in the top ten. This chain links TRBV7-9 with TRBJ1-6; 7 nucleotides align to TRBD1. Sequencing used blood. This receptor was identified in a woman in her fifties or sixties in good health. The CDR3 sequence: CASAGQANSPLHF. CDR3 bases: TGTGCCAGCGCAGGACAGGCGAATTCACCCCTCCACTTT. Together with reference TRBV7-9 and TRBJ1-6, the CDR3 gives the full variable domain: DTGVSQNPRHKITKRGQNVTFRCDPISEHNRLYWYRQTLGQGPEFLTYFQNEAQLEKSRLLSDRFSAERPKGSFSTLEIQRTEQGDSAMYLCASAGQANSPLHFGNGTRLTVT.